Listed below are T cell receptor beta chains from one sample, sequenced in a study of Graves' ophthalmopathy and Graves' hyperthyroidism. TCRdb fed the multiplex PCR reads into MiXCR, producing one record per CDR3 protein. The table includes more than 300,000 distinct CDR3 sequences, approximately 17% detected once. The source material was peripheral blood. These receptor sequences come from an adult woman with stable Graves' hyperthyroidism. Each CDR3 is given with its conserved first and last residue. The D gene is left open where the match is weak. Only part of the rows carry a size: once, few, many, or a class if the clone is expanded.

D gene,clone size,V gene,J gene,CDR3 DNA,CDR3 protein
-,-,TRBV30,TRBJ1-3,TGTGCCTGGAACGGATACTCTGGAAACACCATATATTTT,CAWNGYSGNTIYF
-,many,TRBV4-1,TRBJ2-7,TGCGCCAGCAGCCAAGGAACGGGCTACGAGCAGTACTTC,CASSQGTGYEQYF
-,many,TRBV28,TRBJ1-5,TGTGCCAGCACAGAGCTGGACCCTACCGGGACCTCGAAAACGCCCCAGCATTTT,CASTELDPTGTSKTPQHF
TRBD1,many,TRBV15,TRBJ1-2,TGTGCCACCAGCAGGGACAGGGGAGCTAACTATGGCTACACCTTC,CATSRDRGANYGYTF
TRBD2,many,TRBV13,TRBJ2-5,TGTGCCAGCAGCGAAACCCAGCGGGAGTTGGAGACCCAGTACTTC,CASSETQRELETQYF
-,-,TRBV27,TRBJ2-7,TGTGCCAGAAACGGGGACCTCTACGAGCAGTACTTC,CARNGDLYEQYF
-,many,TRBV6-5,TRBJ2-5,TGTGCCAGCAGTTACGACTCGACCCCCAGCGGAAACAGCGAGACCCAGTACTTC,CASSYDSTPSGNSETQYF
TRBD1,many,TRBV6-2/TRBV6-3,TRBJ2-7,TGTGCCAGCAGTCGGGACAGGGAAAAGACCTCCTACGAGCAGTACTTC,CASSRDREKTSYEQYF
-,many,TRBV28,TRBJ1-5,TGTGCCAGCAGATTCCACATCACAGGGACCCAGCATTTT,CASRFHITGTQHF
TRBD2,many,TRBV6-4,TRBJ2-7,TGTGCCAGCAGGAAGACTAGCGGGATTTCCTACGAGCAGTACTTC,CASRKTSGISYEQYF
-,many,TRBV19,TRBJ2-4,TGTGCCAGTAGTCCAGGCAGGGACCGAAAAAACATTAAGTACTTC,CASSPGRDRKNIKYF
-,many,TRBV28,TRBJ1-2,TGTGCCAGCAGTTCCCCAGCCTCTAACTATGGCTACACCTTC,CASSSPASNYGYTF
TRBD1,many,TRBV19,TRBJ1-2,TGTGCCAGTAGTATTCGGACAGGGTATGGCTACACCTTC,CASSIRTGYGYTF
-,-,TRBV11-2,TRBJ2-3,TGTGCCAGCAGCTTAGATGGCCCACGCGGAGACCTCACAGATACGCAGTATTTT,CASSLDGPRGDLTDTQYF
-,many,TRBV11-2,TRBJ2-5,TGTGCCAGCAGCTCCCACCAAGAGACCCAGTACTTC,CASSSHQETQYF
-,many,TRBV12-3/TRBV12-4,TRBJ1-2,TGTGCCAGCAGGCGCGGGGGGACTAACTATGGCTACACCTTC,CASRRGGTNYGYTF
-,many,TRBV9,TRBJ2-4,TGTGCCAGCAGCCCAGGACCGCCGAACATTCAGTACTTC,CASSPGPPNIQYF
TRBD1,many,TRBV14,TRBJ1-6,TGTGCCAGCAGCCCGAACAGGGGATATTCACCCCTCCACTTT,CASSPNRGYSPLHF
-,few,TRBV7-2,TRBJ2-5,TGTGCCTGCAGCTTAAGCTCGACAGCATCAGAAGAGACCCAGTACTTC,CACSLSSTASEETQYF
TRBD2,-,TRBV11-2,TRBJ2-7,TGTGCCAGCAGCTTAGAGGGCCCGGGACTAGCGGGTTCCTACGAGCAGTACTTC,CASSLEGPGLAGSYEQYF
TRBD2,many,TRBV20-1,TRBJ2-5,TGCAGTGCTAGATCCCCTAGCGGGAGAGGGGAGACCCAGTACTTC,CSARSPSGRGETQYF
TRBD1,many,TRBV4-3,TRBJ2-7,TGCGCCAGCAGCCAAGTAATCGGGACAGGGGGAGCCTACGAGCAGTACTTC,CASSQVIGTGGAYEQYF
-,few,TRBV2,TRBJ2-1,TGTGCCAGCAATGTAGCAGAGATTTACAATGAGCAGTTCTTC,CASNVAEIYNEQFF
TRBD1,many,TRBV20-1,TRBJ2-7,TGCAGTGCTGGGGACAGGGGTGACGAGCAGTACTTC,CSAGDRGDEQYF
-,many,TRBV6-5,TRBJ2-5,TGTGCCAGCAGTCACCGGGTAGCCGAGGAGACCCAGTACTTC,CASSHRVAEETQYF
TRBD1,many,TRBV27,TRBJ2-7,TGTGCCGAGTGGCCAGGGGGATCCGAGCAGTACTTC,CAEWPGGSEQYF
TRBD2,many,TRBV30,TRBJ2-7,TGTGCCTGGAGTACCCCAGCGGGGGCGCAGTACTTC,CAWSTPAGAQYF
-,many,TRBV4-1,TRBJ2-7,TGCGCCAGCCAAAACAAGAGGTCTCTGAGCTCCTACGAGCAGTACTTC,CASQNKRSLSSYEQYF
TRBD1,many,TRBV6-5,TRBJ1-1,TGTGCCAGCAGTTACGGGACAGGGTCGACTGAAGCTTTCTTT,CASSYGTGSTEAFF
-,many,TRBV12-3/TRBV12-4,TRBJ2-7,TGTGCCAGCACCCTATCTTTCGGTTACGAGCAGTACTTC,CASTLSFGYEQYF
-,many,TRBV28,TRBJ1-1,TGTGCCAGCAAACCGCGGACACCATTGAACACTGAAGCTTTCTTT,CASKPRTPLNTEAFF
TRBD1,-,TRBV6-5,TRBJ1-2,TGTGCCAGCAGTTACAACAGGGGGCCTAACTATGGCTACACCTTC,CASSYNRGPNYGYTF
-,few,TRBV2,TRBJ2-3,TGTGCCAGCAGTGAGTGGGGGCCCACAGATACGCAGTATTTT,CASSEWGPTDTQYF
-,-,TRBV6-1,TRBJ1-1,TGTGCCAGCAGGTCCGGCGGTAGAAACACTGAAGCTTTCTTT,CASRSGGRNTEAFF
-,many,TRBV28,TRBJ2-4,TGTGCCAGCAGTTATTCCAAAAACATTCAGTACTTC,CASSYSKNIQYF
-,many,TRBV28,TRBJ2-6,TGTGCCAGCAGTTTATCTTCGGGCGCTTCGCCCAACGTCCTGACTTTC,CASSLSSGASPNVLTF
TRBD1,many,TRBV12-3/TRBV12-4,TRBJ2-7,TGTGCCAGCAGTTTAGGTTTTGGGACAGGGGAACACGAGCAGTACTTC,CASSLGFGTGEHEQYF
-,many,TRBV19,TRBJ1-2,TGTGCCAGTAGTAAAGCGGGGCTTGGCTACACCTTC,CASSKAGLGYTF
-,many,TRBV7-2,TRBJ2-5,TGTGCCAGCAGCTTTAAATCTTGGCGGGATGGGGAGACCCAGTACTTC,CASSFKSWRDGETQYF
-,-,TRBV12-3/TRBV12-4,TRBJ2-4,TGTGCCAGCAGTCTCTCCGGGACGGCGTTAGCCAAAAACATTAAGTACTTC,CASSLSGTALAKNIKYF
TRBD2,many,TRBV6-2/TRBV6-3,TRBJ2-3,TGTGCCAGCAGTTACTCGTGGCTAGCGGGAGATACGCAGTATTTT,CASSYSWLAGDTQYF
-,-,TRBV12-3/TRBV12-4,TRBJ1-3,TGTGCCAGCAGTTTTATGTCTTCCTCTGGAAACACCATATATTTT,CASSFMSSSGNTIYF
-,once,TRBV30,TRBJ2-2,TGTGCCTGGAGAGGCTTCACTAACACCGGGGAGCTGTTTTTT,CAWRGFTNTGELFF